Listed below are T cell receptor beta chains from one sample, sequenced in a study of shared clonotypes between healthy human individuals. Profiling relied on immunoSEQ multiplex PCR, and the TCRdb table lists in-frame clones only, not all of them. The sample comprises roughly 1,800,000 clones, roughly 94% of which are singletons, and 1% to 1.5% rests with the top ten. The source material was naive CD8+ T cells sorted from blood. The receptor source for this set is a man aged 18 to 29 in good health. The CDR3 runs from the conserved cysteine through the conserved F or W. Size tells how often a clone was seen (once, few, many) or the class of an expanded clone, and some rows leave it out.

clone_size | v_call | cdr3_aa
. | TRBV4-1 | CASSSQGRTTSGGVAQYF
once | TRBV29-1 | CSVKSGLAETQYF
. | TRBV4-1 | CASSPGTGYAGEQFF
. | TRBV15 | CATSPGTSGVGEQFF
once | TRBV4-1 | CASSQELSGVGGYTQYF
. | TRBV11-2 | CASSFLAGGTDTQYF
. | TRBV7-9 | CASSLGRGDSNQPQHF
. | TRBV19 | CASSPHPRDDGDTQYF
. | TRBV27 | CASSLQGTFAEAFF
. | TRBV7-9 | CASSLSRTESNYGYTF
. | TRBV29-1 | CSVEAWGHQETQYF
. | TRBV25-1 | CASSEYGATDTQYF
once | TRBV4-3 | CASSQEVGDSNQPQHF
. | TRBV29-1 | CSVGPGGDGYTF
once | TRBV4-2 | CASSQAGQGAYEQYF
few | TRBV2 | CASSAGVGSPLHF
. | TRBV9 | CASSVEGSGTGGDTQYF
. | TRBV6-1 | CASSERLAGVGYEQYF
. | TRBV19 | CASSPHLGQPLNTEAFF
few | TRBV7-9 | CASSLSDEPQHF
. | TRBV6-1 | CASSEVYRPNYGYTF
. | TRBV4-3 | CASSPRPSGAYGYTF
. | TRBV11-3 | CASSSSLEESPETQYF
once | TRBV4-1 | CASSHSGTGNGYTF
. | TRBV7-9 | CASSLVGSESYNEQFF
. | TRBV4-3 | CASSQDLRITISYEQYF
. | TRBV30 | CAWSDRRGRSYEQYF
. | TRBV13 | CASSPRTGFGEQFF
. | TRBV2 | CASRPGYSNQPQHF
. | TRBV18 | CASSPTTGALTYEQYF
once | TRBV7-9 | CASAGFGQSYEQYF
. | TRBV28 | CASSPSSTDTQYF
. | TRBV19 | CASSIGRHGAYEQYF
. | TRBV11-2 | CASSFPGEQYF
. | TRBV5-1 | CASSLDGQGLGEAFF
. | TRBV19 | CASSMDQETQYF
once | TRBV27 | CASSLAGNWATEAFF
. | TRBV11-2 | CASSFGTGNYEQYF
. | TRBV4-1 | CASSHVAGEVNEQFF